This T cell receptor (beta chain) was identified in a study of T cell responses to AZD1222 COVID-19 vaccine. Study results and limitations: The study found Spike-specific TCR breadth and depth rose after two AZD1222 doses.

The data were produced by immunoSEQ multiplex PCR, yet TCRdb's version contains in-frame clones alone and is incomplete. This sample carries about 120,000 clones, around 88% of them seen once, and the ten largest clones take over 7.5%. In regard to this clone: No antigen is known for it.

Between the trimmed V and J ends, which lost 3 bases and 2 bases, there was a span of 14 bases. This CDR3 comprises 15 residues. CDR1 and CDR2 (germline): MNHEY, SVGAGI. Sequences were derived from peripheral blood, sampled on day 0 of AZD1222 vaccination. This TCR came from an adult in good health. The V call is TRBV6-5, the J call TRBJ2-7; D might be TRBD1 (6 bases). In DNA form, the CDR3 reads TGTGCCAGCAGTTATTCCACAGGGATGGCCTACGAGCAGTACTTC. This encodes CASSYSTGMAYEQYF.